This T cell receptor (beta chain) was captured in a study of blood T cells in healthy people across ages. It was with a sample-barcoded 5' primer and a J-beta primer mix that a second PCR of roughly 6 to 11 cycles was run. TCRdb reanalysed the 5' RACE reads using MiXCR and keeps one entry per CDR3 protein. In the table there are fewer than 900,000 distinct CDR3 sequences, roughly two fifths of which are singletons. The CDR3 covers 14 residues. J was trimmed by 8 bases and V by 5 bases; bases with no gene match: 11. Germline V gene sequence: CDR1 DFQATT, CDR2 SNEGSKA (reference sequence). Material: blood. This chain links TRBV20-1 with TRBJ2-3, with 9 bases that match TRBD2. This TCR was recovered from a woman aged 60-70 years in good health. The CDR3 region is CSARTSETVGTQYF. The DNA of the CDR3 is TGCAGTGCTCGGACTAGCGAGACCGTGGGTACGCAGTATTTT.